A selection of T cell receptor beta chains follows, all from one sample in a study of cytomegalovirus exposure and HLA in healthy donors. Repertoires were generated with immunoSEQ multiplex PCR, while TCRdb's copy carries only in-frame clones and drops some. The sample records hundreds of thousands of clones, more than 75% being singletons. The sequenced sample consisted of PBMCs. The receptors stem from a woman aged 18-29 years in good health and CMV-seronegative. The CDR3 runs from the conserved cysteine through the conserved F or W. The D gene is left open where the match is weak. Rows give clone size only sometimes, using once, few, many, or a class for an expanded clone.

CDR3aa	CDR3nt	abundance	d_gene	v_gene	j_gene
CASSWGWGGPFSYEQYF	TGTGCCAGCAGCTGGGGCTGGGGCGGACCTTTCTCCTACGAGCAGTACTTC	-	-	TRBV7-8	TRBJ2-7
CSAQGVGAGFGNEQFF	TGCAGCGCTCAGGGGGTCGGGGCGGGATTCGGGAATGAGCAGTTCTTC	-	-	TRBV29-1	TRBJ2-1
CASSYSTGGPQPQHF	TGTGCCAGCAGTTATTCGACAGGGGGCCCCCAGCCCCAGCATTTT	-	TRBD1	TRBV6-6	TRBJ1-5
CASSFPTQGGPYNEQFF	TGTGCCAGCAGTTTTCCGACACAGGGTGGTCCGTACAATGAGCAGTTCTTC	-	-	TRBV28	TRBJ2-1
CASSLAELPLYEQYF	TGTGCCAGCAGCTTAGCCGAGCTCCCTCTCTACGAGCAGTACTTC	-	-	TRBV11-2	TRBJ2-7
CASSLGQGSTDEQYF	TGTGCCAGCAGTCTTGGACAGGGGAGCACTGACGAGCAGTACTTC	-	TRBD1	TRBV28	TRBJ2-7
CASSLEASGRAGNTQYF	TGCGCCAGCAGCTTGGAGGCTAGCGGGAGGGCCGGAAATACGCAGTATTTT	-	TRBD2	TRBV5-1	TRBJ2-3
CASSRDRVGSWGEAFF	TGCGCCAGCAGTAGGGACAGGGTTGGGTCCTGGGGTGAAGCTTTCTTT	-	TRBD1	TRBV5-1	TRBJ1-1
CASSLGPGGLIGANVLTF	TGTGCCAGCAGTTTAGGTCCAGGTGGTCTGATAGGGGCCAACGTCCTGACTTTC	-	-	TRBV28	TRBJ2-6
CASSIGSGLAGADIQYF	TGTGCCAGTAGTATAGGAAGTGGACTAGCGGGAGCGGACATTCAGTACTTC	-	TRBD2	TRBV19	TRBJ2-4
CSVEDRTSYEQYF	TGCAGCGTTGAAGACAGGACTTCCTACGAGCAGTACTTC	-	-	TRBV29-1	TRBJ2-7
CASRRLHRGQDEKLFF	TGTGCCAGCAGACGATTACACAGGGGGCAGGATGAAAAACTGTTTTTT	-	TRBD1	TRBV27	TRBJ1-4
CASVQGARGGYTF	TGTGCCAGCGTACAGGGGGCGAGAGGTGGCTACACCTTC	-	TRBD1	TRBV11-2	TRBJ1-2
CASKDRGSLSEQYF	TGTGCCAGCAAAGATAGGGGCTCCCTGTCCGAGCAGTACTTC	-	-	TRBV2	TRBJ2-7
CASSQTRLGEQFF	TGCGCCAGCAGCCAAACGCGACTCGGCGAGCAGTTCTTC	-	-	TRBV4-3	TRBJ2-1
CASSIRTPRGNIQYF	TGTGCCAGTAGTATTAGGACACCGCGAGGAAACATTCAGTACTTC	-	-	TRBV19	TRBJ2-4
CASSPRFGQGVPLSYEQYF	TGTGCCAGCAGCCCACGCTTCGGACAGGGGGTTCCACTCTCCTACGAGCAGTACTTC	-	TRBD1	TRBV7-2	TRBJ2-7
CASSERTSGRYDEQFF	TGTGCCAGCAGTGAAAGGACTAGCGGGAGATACGATGAGCAGTTCTTC	-	TRBD2	TRBV6-1	TRBJ2-1
CASSSPGQGAGETQYF	TGCGCCAGCAGCTCCCCAGGACAGGGTGCAGGAGAGACCCAGTACTTC	-	TRBD1	TRBV5-1	TRBJ2-5
CASRSGQNQPQHF	TGTGCCAGCAGGAGTGGACAAAATCAGCCCCAGCATTTT	-	-	TRBV27	TRBJ1-5
CASSVETSGRGELFF	TGTGCCAGCAGCGTAGAAACTAGCGGGAGAGGGGAGCTGTTTTTT	-	TRBD2	TRBV9	TRBJ2-2
CASTTPGQGIGQPQHF	TGTGCCAGCACCACCCCGGGACAGGGGATAGGTCAGCCCCAGCATTTT	-	TRBD1	TRBV28	TRBJ1-5
CASSGWDRPPDF	TGTGCCAGCAGCGGCTGGGACAGACCTCCGGACTTC	-	TRBD1	TRBV5-6	TRBJ2-4
CASSQPGGTQYF	TGCGCCAGCAGCCAACCCGGGGGGACCCAGTACTTC	-	-	TRBV4-1	TRBJ2-5
CTSSIQAYGYTF	TGTACCAGTAGTATCCAGGCGTATGGCTACACCTTC	few	-	TRBV19	TRBJ1-2